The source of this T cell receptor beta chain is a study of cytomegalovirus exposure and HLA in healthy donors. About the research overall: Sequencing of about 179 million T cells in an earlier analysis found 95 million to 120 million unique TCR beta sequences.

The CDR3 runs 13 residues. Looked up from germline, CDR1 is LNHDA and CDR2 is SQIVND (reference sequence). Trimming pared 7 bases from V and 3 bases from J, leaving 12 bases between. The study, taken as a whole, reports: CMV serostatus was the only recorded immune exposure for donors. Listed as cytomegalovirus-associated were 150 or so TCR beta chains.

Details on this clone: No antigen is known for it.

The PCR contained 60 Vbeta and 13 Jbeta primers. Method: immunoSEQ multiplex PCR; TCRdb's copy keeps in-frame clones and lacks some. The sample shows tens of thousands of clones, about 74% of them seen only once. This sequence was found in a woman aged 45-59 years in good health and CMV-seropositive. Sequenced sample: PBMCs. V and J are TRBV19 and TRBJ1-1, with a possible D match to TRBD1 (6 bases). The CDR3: CASTLGHYTEAFF. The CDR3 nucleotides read TGTGCCAGTACCCTGGGACATTACACTGAAGCTTTCTTT.